The 17 T cell receptor beta chains presented below share a single source sample, sequenced in a study of blood T cell repertoires in COVID-19. Produced via immunoSEQ multiplex PCR; TCRdb's table is partial and in-frame only. The profile shows a few hundred thousand clones, 80% to 90% of them singletons. Sequenced: PBMCs or T cells enriched from blood (not recorded which). The receptors were sampled from a woman aged 25 to 39 who had been exposed to COVID-19.

The sample holds one count of this clone. V gene TRBV5-8 combines with J gene TRBJ1-1; unclear D gene. The CDR3 is 14 amino acids. Deletions cut 4 bases from V and 9 bases from J, with 19 bases between. In germline, CDR1 is SGHTS, CDR2 YDEGEE. The DNA for the CDR3 is TGTGCCAGCAGCCGTGGGCCCCATCAGGCCCAAGCTTTCTTT. Translation gives CASSRGPHQAQAFF.

The chain carries TRBV7-6 and TRBJ2-1; 12 bases match TRBD1. The CDR3 spans 19 residues. Germline CDR1 reads SGHVS; CDR2 reads FNYEAQ. V shed 3 bases and J 3 bases; nucleotides not matched to a gene: 12. The CDR3: CASSLRDRGPPYNYNEQFF. The CDR3 coding sequence is TGTGCCAGCAGCTTGAGGGACAGGGGGCCCCCCTACAACTACAATGAGCAGTTCTTC.

J is TRBJ2-7 and V is TRBV5-1; TRBD2 matches at 15 bases. The CDR3 spans 19 residues. V shed 3 bases and J 2 bases; nucleotides not matched to a gene: 12. Germline V gene data show CDR1 as SGHRS and CDR2 as YFSETQ. The chain's CDR3 is CASSSTRGTSGGPPYEQYF. Written as DNA, the CDR3 is TGCGCCAGCAGCTCTACAAGGGGGACTAGCGGGGGGCCCCCCTACGAGCAGTACTTC.

The V gene is TRBV10-2, the J gene TRBJ2-7, with 10 bases that match TRBD1. J lost 0 bases, V lost 8 bases, and 7 bases had no gene match. The CDR3 is 15 amino acids. Germline V CDR1 and CDR2: WSHSY, SAAADI. The CDR3 reads CASWEGTGVSYEQYF. The CDR3 DNA reads as TGCGCCAGCTGGGAGGGGACAGGGGTCTCCTACGAGCAGTACTTC.

This clone was detected a few times. The CDR3 nucleotides are TGCAGCGCCTCAAGGGCAGGGGGCCTCTACGAGCAGTACTTC. Its protein is CSASRAGGLYEQYF. V usage is TRBV29-1 and J usage is TRBJ2-7, with 8 bases fitting TRBD1. J lost 3 bases, V lost 7 bases, and 11 bases had no gene match. Looked up from germline, CDR1 is SQVTM and CDR2 is ANQGSEA. The CDR3 length is 14 residues.

This chain links TRBV5-1 with TRBJ2-7; 8 bases fit TRBD2. Germline V gene sequence: CDR1 SGHRS, CDR2 YFSETQ. There are 16 residues in the CDR3. J gave up 3 bases and V 4 bases, and 12 bases lay outside the gene matches. Written as DNA, the CDR3 is TGCGCCAGCAGCCCAAACCCGGGGGGGGCCGACTACGAGCAGTACTTC. This codes for CASSPNPGGADYEQYF. Full variable domain (outside the CDR3, taken from reference TRBV5-1 and TRBJ2-7): KAGVTQTPRYLIKTRGQQVTLSCSPISGHRSVSWYQQTPGQGLQFLFEYFSETQRNKGNFPGRFSGRQFSNSRSEMNVSTLELGDSALYLCASSPNPGGADYEQYFGPGTRLTVT.

The chain carries TRBV19 and TRBJ2-1, with 7 bases lining up with TRBD2. Germline CDR1 LNHDA, CDR2 SQIVND (reference sequence). The CDR3 runs 16 residues. The trim removed 10 bases at V and 8 bases at J, leaving 20 bases unmatched. CDR3 residues: CATPFADPWGGHEQFF. The CDR3 nucleotides read TGTGCCACCCCATTCGCCGATCCGTGGGGAGGGCATGAGCAGTTCTTC.

This clone has just a few counts. This chain uses TRBV13 with TRBJ1-4; D remains unclear. This CDR3 comprises 17 residues. Germline V gene data show CDR1 as PRHDT and CDR2 as FYEKMQ (reference sequence). The V gene lost 5 bases and the J gene lost 8 bases, with 24 bases spanning the gap. The CDR3, as DNA: TGTGCCAGCAGCAATCGACGTCGAGGGAGCCGCTCGGAAAAACTGTTTTTT. It yields the protein CASSNRRRGSRSEKLFF.

Turning to this clone: Different DNA sequences within this sample yield the same CDR3. The J gene is TRBJ1-5, the V gene TRBV2; possible D gene TRBD1, 5 bases. The CDR3 is 13 amino acids. V lost 6 bases, J lost 3 bases, and 9 bases lay in between. The germline CDR1 and CDR2 sequences are SNHLY and FYNNEI. The CDR3 here is CASSAGLNQPQHF. The CDR3 nucleotides are TGTGCCAGCAGCGCAGGGCTCAATCAGCCCCAGCATTTT.

The table lists this clone with a few counts. The J gene is TRBJ1-5, the V gene TRBV5-1, with a tentative D call TRBD1 (6 bases). This CDR3 comprises 15 residues. Germline CDR1 and CDR2: SGHRS and YFSETQ. V gave up 4 bases and J gave up 2 bases, with 13 bases separating them. The CDR3 DNA is TGCGCCAGCAGCGTAGGGGGAGTACGCAATCAGCCCCAGCATTTT. Translation: CASSVGGVRNQPQHF. The full variable domain, in which reference TRBV5-1 and TRBJ1-5 provide the parts outside the CDR3, is KAGVTQTPRYLIKTRGQQVTLSCSPISGHRSVSWYQQTPGQGLQFLFEYFSETQRNKGNFPGRFSGRQFSNSRSEMNVSTLELGDSALYLCASSVGGVRNQPQHFGDGTRLSIL.

The sample holds one count of this clone. J is TRBJ1-3 and V is TRBV10-3, with TRBD1 matching 8 bases. The germline gives CDR1 ENHRY, CDR2 SYGVKD. The V gene end was trimmed by 8 bases and the J gene end by 0 bases; junction bases not matched to a gene: 3. This CDR3 is 14 amino acids long. Here the CDR3 reads CAIGQGLSGNTIYF. The CDR3 coding sequence is TGTGCCATCGGACAGGGACTCTCTGGAAACACCATATATTTT.

The chain links TRBV9 to TRBJ2-2, with 7 bases lining up with TRBD2. J was trimmed by 4 bases and V by 5 bases; bases with no gene match: 2. The CDR3 extends over 13 amino acids. Germline assignment: CDR1 SGDLS and CDR2 YYNGEE. Written as DNA, the CDR3 is TGTGCCAGCAGGCCGGGGGGCACCGGGGAGCTGTTTTTT. The encoded protein is CASRPGGTGELFF.

This chain uses TRBV18 with TRBJ2-7, with 11 bases lining up with TRBD2. Losses at the gene ends were 5 bases for V and 0 bases for J; bases not matched to a gene: 6. CDR1 is KGHSH, CDR2 LQKENI, per germline. The CDR3 has 16 amino acids. The CDR3 loop is CASSTGTSGDSYEQYF. The CDR3 DNA is TGTGCCAGCTCAACGGGGACTAGCGGTGACTCCTACGAGCAGTACTTC. The complete variable domain, with remaining parts taken from reference TRBV18 and TRBJ2-7, reads NAGVMQNPRHLVRRRGQEARLRCSPMKGHSHVYWYRQLPEEGLKFMVYLQKENIIDESGMPKERFSAEFPKEGPSILRIQQVVRGDSAAYFCASSTGTSGDSYEQYFGPGTRLTVT.

V is TRBV19 and J is TRBJ2-7; TRBD1 might be the D (7 bases). Trimming took 7 bases from V and 1 from J, leaving 17 bases between them. Germline V CDR1 and CDR2: LNHDA, SQIVND (reference sequence). This CDR3 has 15 amino acids. The CDR3 region has the DNA TGTGCCAGTATGGAGGGCAGGGGGTCTTCCTACGAGCAGTACTTC. It yields the protein CASMEGRGSSYEQYF.

The genes are TRBV9 and TRBJ1-6; 11 nucleotides agree with TRBD1. The CDR3 contains 17 residues. The germline V gene has CDR1 SGDLS and CDR2 YYNGEE. V dropped 0 bases and J dropped 8; count of bases not matched to a gene: 7. CDR3 sequence: CASSVEGQGVGDSPLHF. CDR3 in DNA: TGTGCCAGCAGCGTAGAGGGACAGGGGGTGGGGGATTCACCCCTCCACTTT.

The V gene is TRBV3-1 (or the pseudogene TRBV3-2), the J gene TRBJ2-2; perhaps TRBD2 as D (5 bases). In germline, CDR1 is LGHDT, CDR2 YNNKEL (reference sequence). The V gene lost 4 bases and the J gene lost 7 bases, with 16 bases spanning the gap. This CDR3 has 15 amino acids. CDR3 sequence reads: CASSRGRDLSGELFF. The CDR3 DNA reads as TGTGCCAGCAGCCGCGGACGGGATCTGAGCGGGGAGCTGTTTTTT.

The count of this clone is one. The rearrangement links TRBV19 to TRBJ1-2, with a tentative D call TRBD1 (6 bases). The CDR3 sequence is 15 residues long. Germline-derived CDR1 and CDR2 are LNHDA and SQIVND (reference sequence). The V gene lost 5 bases and the J gene lost 3 bases, with 16 bases spanning the gap. CDR3: CASSFKGGSDYGYTF. CDR3 nucleotide sequence: TGTGCCAGTAGTTTTAAAGGGGGTTCGGACTATGGCTACACCTTC.